The rows below give T cell receptor beta chains drawn from one sample of a study of blood T cell repertoires in COVID-19. Method: immunoSEQ multiplex PCR; TCRdb's copy keeps in-frame clones and lacks some. The table has about 120,000 clones, about 85% seen once; the top ten hold roughly 3.9%. The material sequenced was peripheral blood. Receptor source: a man in his 60s with acute or convalescent COVID-19. Both conserved end residues are part of each CDR3. D genes are given only for firm matches. Where a row states a size, it is once, few, many or the class of an expanded clone; other rows omit it.

V	size	J	D	length	CDR3	DNA
TRBV27	.	TRBJ2-1	.	13	CASSPYTGLEQFF	TGTGCCAGCAGTCCCTATACAGGGCTTGAGCAGTTCTTC
TRBV11-3	.	TRBJ2-7	TRBD2	15	CASSLGVAGAGEQYF	TGTGCCAGCAGCTTAGGAGTAGCGGGAGCGGGCGAGCAGTACTTC
TRBV7-9	.	TRBJ2-7	.	14	CASSLSGSPWEQYF	TGTGCCAGCAGCTTATCCGGGTCCCCGTGGGAGCAGTACTTC
TRBV10-3	.	TRBJ2-7	TRBD1	13	CAISQGVLDEQYF	TGTGCCATCAGTCAGGGGGTCCTGGACGAGCAGTACTTC
TRBV19	.	TRBJ1-5	TRBD1	17	CASSSGTGGARNQPQHF	TGTGCCAGTAGTTCCGGGACAGGGGGCGCGAGAAATCAGCCCCAGCATTTT
TRBV5-6	.	TRBJ1-1	.	15	CASSLEGGPGTEAFF	TGTGCCAGCAGCTTGGAAGGGGGACCCGGCACTGAAGCTTTCTTT
TRBV28	.	TRBJ2-7	TRBD1	14	CASSLKAGGYEQYF	TGTGCCAGCAGTTTGAAGGCAGGGGGCTACGAGCAGTACTTC
TRBV19	few	TRBJ1-5	TRBD1	15	CASSSTGGGNQPQHF	TGTGCCAGTAGTTCGACAGGGGGAGGGAATCAGCCCCAGCATTTT
TRBV9	once	TRBJ2-1	.	12	CASSVAKGEQFF	TGTGCCAGCAGCGTCGCCAAGGGGGAGCAGTTCTTC
TRBV29-1	.	TRBJ2-7	.	14	CSVQQGSLSYEQYF	TGCAGCGTACAACAGGGATCCCTATCCTACGAGCAGTACTTC
TRBV21-1	.	TRBJ2-7	.	16	CASSFPSGQGHYEQYF	TGTGCCAGCAGCTTCCCGTCGGGACAGGGACATTACGAGCAGTACTTC
TRBV11-1	once	TRBJ1-2	.	14	CASSPEWGNYGYTF	TGTGCCAGCAGCCCCGAGTGGGGCAACTATGGCTACACCTTC
TRBV21-1	.	TRBJ2-3	.	19	CASSPDRARTSGRGKTQYF	TGTGCCAGCAGCCCAGACAGGGCCCGGACTAGCGGGAGAGGAAAAACGCAGTATTTT
TRBV6-2/TRBV6-3	.	TRBJ2-5	.	14	CASSSPEAQETQYF	TGTGCCAGCAGTTCGCCCGAGGCTCAAGAGACCCAGTACTTC
TRBV28	.	TRBJ2-5	.	13	CASMGHGKETQYF	TGTGCCAGCATGGGTCACGGGAAAGAGACCCAGTACTTC
TRBV29-1	few	TRBJ1-2	.	12	CSASGTQGGYTF	TGCAGCGCGTCCGGGACTCAAGGCGGCTACACCTTC
TRBV9	once	TRBJ2-7	.	16	CASSPRRTRPAYEQYF	TGTGCCAGCAGCCCTCGAAGGACACGGCCCGCCTACGAGCAGTACTTC
TRBV6-2/TRBV6-3	.	TRBJ2-5	TRBD2	14	CASSYLPGGGTQYF	TGTGCCAGCAGTTACTTACCGGGAGGGGGGACCCAGTACTTC
TRBV11-2	.	TRBJ2-1	TRBD2	14	CASSQTGTSSEQFF	TGTGCCAGCAGCCAAACAGGGACTAGCAGTGAGCAGTTCTTC
TRBV18	.	TRBJ2-7	TRBD1	16	CASSPVQGRSSYEQYF	TGTGCCAGCTCACCGGTACAGGGGCGTAGCTCCTACGAGCAGTACTTC
TRBV19	.	TRBJ2-1	.	16	CASSHSSIRSYNEQFF	TGTGCCAGTAGTCACTCTAGCATTCGCTCCTACAATGAGCAGTTCTTC
TRBV6-1	.	TRBJ2-1	.	18	CASSEGPGYSSSYNEQFF	TGTGCCAGCAGTGAAGGTCCAGGGTACTCCAGCTCCTACAATGAGCAGTTCTTC
TRBV5-6	.	TRBJ1-3	TRBD1	16	CASSPQGQGPGNTIYF	TGTGCCAGCAGCCCCCAGGGACAGGGCCCTGGAAACACCATATATTTT
TRBV28	.	TRBJ2-7	.	16	CASSPLQGLSIGEQYF	TGTGCCAGCAGTCCGTTACAGGGCCTTTCGATCGGCGAGCAGTACTTC
TRBV7-9	few	TRBJ2-6	.	15	CASSARPGGANVLTF	TGTGCCAGCAGCGCACGCCCGGGGGGGGCCAACGTCCTGACTTTC
TRBV5-6	.	TRBJ1-4	.	15	CASSLTGITNEKLFF	TGTGCCAGCAGCTTGACGGGGATCACTAATGAAAAACTGTTTTTT
TRBV7-8	.	TRBJ2-7	.	13	CASSFDTRGEQYF	TGTGCCAGCAGCTTTGACACCCGGGGTGAGCAGTACTTC
TRBV11-3	.	TRBJ1-6	.	13	CASSVGRASPLHF	TGTGCCAGCAGCGTTGGCAGGGCTTCACCCCTCCACTTT
TRBV19	.	TRBJ2-1	TRBD2	15	CASSLTSGNYNEQFF	TGTGCCAGTTCCTTGACTAGCGGGAACTACAATGAGCAGTTCTTC
TRBV5-1	.	TRBJ1-6	.	14	CASSFGTAGSPLHF	TGCGCCAGCAGCTTCGGGACCGCGGGGTCACCCCTCCACTTT
TRBV6-5	.	TRBJ2-7	TRBD2	15	CASSNLAANSYEQYF	TGTGCCAGCAGTAATCTAGCGGCGAACTCCTACGAGCAGTACTTC
TRBV9	.	TRBJ2-5	.	16	CASSVGTQGSGETQYF	TGTGCCAGCAGCGTAGGAACGCAGGGGTCAGGGGAGACCCAGTACTTC
TRBV4-3	once	TRBJ1-4	TRBD1	14	CASSQGQGQEKLFF	TGCGCCAGCAGCCAGGGACAGGGCCAGGAAAAACTGTTTTTT
TRBV27	.	TRBJ2-2	TRBD2	16	CASSLKAGVNTGELFF	TGTGCCAGCAGTTTAAAAGCGGGAGTAAACACCGGGGAGCTGTTTTTT
TRBV11-2	.	TRBJ2-1	TRBD2	14	CASSREGGGNEQFF	TGTGCCAGCAGCCGGGAGGGCGGGGGGAATGAGCAGTTCTTC